This TCR beta chain stems from a study of OX40 agonist ivuxolimab in advanced cancers. In the study overall: Patients assigned to dose escalation were diagnosed with hepatocellular carcinoma, melanoma, renal cell or head and neck cancer. Eligibility admitted prior anti-PD-1, anti-PD-L1 or anti-CTLA-4 therapy; 40% to 50% had some.

Note on this clone: Its antigen is currently unknown.

Points from the study as a whole: Among patients with partial responses at 0.1-3.0 mg/kg, clonal expansion was among the lowest.

Trimming removed 9 bases from V and 4 bases from J; junction bases left unmatched: 3. There are 13 residues in the CDR3. The germline V gene encodes CDR1 LNHDA and CDR2 SQIVND (reference sequence). Clones were read by immunoSEQ multiplex PCR, and TCRdb kept only the in-frame ones, dropping some. Altogether 50,000 to 55,000 clones are present, 80% to 90% being singletons, with the ten largest covering about 1.7%. Patients with a history of autoimmune disease or on systemic immunosuppression were excluded. V and J are TRBV19 and TRBJ2-5; TRBD1 agrees at 12 bases. Here the sequenced sample was CD4+ or CD8+ T cells sorted from blood, taken in a trial of the OX40 agonist ivuxolimab. This receptor was obtained from an adult with an advanced solid tumor such as melanoma, head and neck, liver or kidney cancer. Here the CDR3 reads CASRDRGRETQYF. DNA of the CDR3: TGTGCCAGCAGGGACAGGGGGCGAGAGACCCAGTACTTC. Full variable domain (missing parts from reference TRBV19 and TRBJ2-5): DGGITQSPKYLFRKEGQNVTLSCEQNLNHDAMYWYRQDPGQGLRLIYYSQIVNDFQKGDIAEGYSVSREKKESFPLTVTSAQKNPTAFYLCASRDRGRETQYFGPGTRLLVL.